This T cell receptor (beta chain) comes out of a study of T cell repertoires in cytomegalovirus infection. About the study: Based on public TCR beta signatures, there were indications of CMV infection and of a matching HLA type.

Study-wide findings and caveats: In two of eight donors, the top clonotype was HLA-C-restricted CMV-specific.

Via MiXCR, TCRdb re-called the reads, giving one row per CDR3 protein. The data hold roughly 190,000 distinct CDR3 sequences, with roughly 9% observed a single time. This clonotype has ten or more counts. Antigen unknown. The origin of this receptor is a human donor in good health (CMV status not recorded). Some clones in this sample may be carry-over from other donors' samples. Sequencing was done on a sample of PBMCs.

CDR3 in amino acids: CASSPRLAGGQGELFF. CDR3 nucleotides: TGTGCCAGCAGTCCCAGACTAGCGGGAGGCCAGGGGGAGCTGTTTTTT. V and J are TRBV27 and TRBJ2-2; 13 bases match TRBD2. Trimming took 5 bases from V and 8 from J; bases not matched to a gene: 8. Germline CDR1 reads MNHEY; CDR2 reads SMNVEV (reference sequence). The CDR3 spans 16 residues.